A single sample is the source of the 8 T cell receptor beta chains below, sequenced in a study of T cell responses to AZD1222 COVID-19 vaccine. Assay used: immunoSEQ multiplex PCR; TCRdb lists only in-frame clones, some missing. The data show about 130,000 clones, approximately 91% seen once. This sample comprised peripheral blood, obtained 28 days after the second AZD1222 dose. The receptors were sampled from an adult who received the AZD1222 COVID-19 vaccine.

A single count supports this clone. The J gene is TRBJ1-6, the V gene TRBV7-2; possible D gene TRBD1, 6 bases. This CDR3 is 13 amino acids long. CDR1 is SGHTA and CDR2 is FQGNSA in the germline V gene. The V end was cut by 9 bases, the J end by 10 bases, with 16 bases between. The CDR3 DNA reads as TGTGCCAGTGGGGGGCGCGTCGGATCACCCCTCCACTTT. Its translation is CASGGRVGSPLHF.

The CDR3 region has the DNA TGTGCCAGCAGCGTACTAGCGAGGGAGCAGTACTTC. Translating it yields CASSVLAREQYF. The chain carries TRBV12-3 or TRBV12-4 and TRBJ2-7, with TRBD2 matching 7 bases. After removal of 6 bases from V and 7 bases from J, the junction contained 6 bases not matched to a gene. The CDR3 loop spans 12 amino acids.

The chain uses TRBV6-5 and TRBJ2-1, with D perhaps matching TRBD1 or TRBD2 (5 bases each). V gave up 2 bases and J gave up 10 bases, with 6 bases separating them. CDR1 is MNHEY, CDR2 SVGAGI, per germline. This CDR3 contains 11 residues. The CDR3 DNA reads TGTGCCAGCAGTTACGGGACCGAGCAGTTCTTC. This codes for CASSYGTEQFF.

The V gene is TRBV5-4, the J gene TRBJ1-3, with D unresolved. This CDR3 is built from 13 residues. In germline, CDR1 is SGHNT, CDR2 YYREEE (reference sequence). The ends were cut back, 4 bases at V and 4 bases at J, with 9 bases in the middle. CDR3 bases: TGTGCCAGCAGCCCCGGGCGGGGAAACACCATATATTTT. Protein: CASSPGRGNTIYF.

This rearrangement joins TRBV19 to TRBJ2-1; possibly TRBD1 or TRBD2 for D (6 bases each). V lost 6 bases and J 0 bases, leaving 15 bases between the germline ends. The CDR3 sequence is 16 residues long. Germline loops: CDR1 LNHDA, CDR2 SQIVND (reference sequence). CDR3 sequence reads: CASSEPGASSYNEQFF. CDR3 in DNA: TGTGCCAGTAGCGAACCGGGGGCCAGCTCCTACAATGAGCAGTTCTTC.

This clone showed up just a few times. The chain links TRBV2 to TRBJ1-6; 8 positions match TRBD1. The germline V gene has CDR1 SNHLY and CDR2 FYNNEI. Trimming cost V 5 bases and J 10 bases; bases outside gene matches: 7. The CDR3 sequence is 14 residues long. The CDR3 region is CASSPRTGLSPLHF. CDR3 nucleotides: TGTGCCAGCAGTCCCAGGACAGGGCTATCACCCCTCCACTTT.

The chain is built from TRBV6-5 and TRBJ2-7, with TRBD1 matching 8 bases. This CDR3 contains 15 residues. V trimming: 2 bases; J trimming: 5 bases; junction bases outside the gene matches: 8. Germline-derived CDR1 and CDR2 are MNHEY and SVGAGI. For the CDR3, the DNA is TGTGCCAGCAGTTACGGAGGCAGGGGGCGGAACGAGCAGTACTTC. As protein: CASSYGGRGRNEQYF.

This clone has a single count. The CDR3 coding sequence is TGTGCCAGTAGTATGGCCGGACGCGGACACGAGCAGTACTTC. The encoded protein is CASSMAGRGHEQYF. The genes are TRBV19 and TRBJ2-7, with no clear D. The CDR3 has 14 residues. V lost 3 bases to trimming and J lost 5 bases, with 14 bases between them. In germline, CDR1 is LNHDA, CDR2 SQIVND (reference sequence). The full variable domain, its missing parts supplied by reference TRBV19 and TRBJ2-7, is DGGITQSPKYLFRKEGQNVTLSCEQNLNHDAMYWYRQDPGQGLRLIYYSQIVNDFQKGDIAEGYSVSREKKESFPLTVTSAQKNPTAFYLCASSMAGRGHEQYFGPGTRLTVT.